Listed below are T cell receptor beta chains from one sample, sequenced in a study of OX40 agonist ivuxolimab in advanced cancers. This table comes from immunoSEQ multiplex PCR, and its TCRdb copy is limited to in-frame clones, with some not included. The table records some 80,000 clones, roughly 85% of them present only once. Sequencing used CD4+ or CD8+ T cells sorted from blood, obtained in a trial of the OX40 agonist ivuxolimab. These receptors all stem from an adult with an advanced solid tumor such as melanoma, head and neck, liver or kidney cancer. Both conserved end residues are part of each CDR3. The D gene is left open where the match is weak. Rows give clone size only sometimes, using once, few, many, or a class for an expanded clone.

TRBJ1-1 | NA | TRBV18 | NA | TGTGCCAGCTCAGTCACAGTGAACACTGAAGCTTTCTTT | CASSVTVNTEAFF
TRBJ2-6 | NA | TRBV14 | NA | TGTGCCAGCAGCCAAGATTGGTCAGGGGCCAACGTCCTGACTTTC | CASSQDWSGANVLTF
TRBJ2-5 | NA | TRBV7-9 | NA | TGTGCCAGCAGCTTAGCGCCTACAGGCGGGGAGACCCAGTACTTC | CASSLAPTGGETQYF
TRBJ2-2 | few | TRBV7-3 | NA | TGTGCCAGCAGCTTAGGGGGCAGGCGAACCGGGGAGCTGTTTTTT | CASSLGGRRTGELFF
TRBJ1-1 | NA | TRBV29-1 | TRBD1 | TGCAGCGTTGCAGGACAGGGGCCCACTGAAGCTTTCTTT | CSVAGQGPTEAFF
TRBJ2-5 | once | TRBV18 | TRBD1 | TGTGCCAGCTCCACCCTAGGGACAGACCAAGAGACCCAGTACTTC | CASSTLGTDQETQYF
TRBJ1-5 | once | TRBV4-3 | NA | TGCGCCAGCAGCCACTACCTCGAGAGGGGGAAGCAGCCCCAGCATTTT | CASSHYLERGKQPQHF
TRBJ1-6 | NA | TRBV6-6 | TRBD1 | TGTGCCAGCAGTTACGACAGGGATTCACCCCTCCACTTT | CASSYDRDSPLHF
TRBJ2-5 | NA | TRBV5-4 | TRBD2 | TGTGCCAGCAGCTTGGGCGGGGGGGCGGATCGAGAGACCCAGTACTTC | CASSLGGGADRETQYF
TRBJ2-7 | NA | TRBV19 | TRBD1 | TGTGCCAGTAGTAGGTTTGTCGGACAGGGCACCTACGAGCAGTACTTC | CASSRFVGQGTYEQYF
TRBJ1-1 | NA | TRBV7-3 | TRBD1 | TGTGCCAGCAGTCCAGGGGGCTGGGGGAACACTGAAGCTTTCTTT | CASSPGGWGNTEAFF
TRBJ2-3 | few | TRBV7-2 | TRBD1 | TGTGCCAGCAGCCCGGGACAGGGTGGACGTTCGCAGTATTTT | CASSPGQGGRSQYF